The clone carrying this T cell receptor beta chain has more than one count but fewer than ten. The CDR3 spans 21 residues. Germline V CDR1 and CDR2: SGHRS, YFSETQ. With 4 bases removed from V and 3 bases from J, the gap between germline ends came to 34 bases. Method: immunoSEQ multiplex PCR; TCRdb's copy keeps in-frame clones and lacks some. Of tens of thousands of clones listed, about 76% were seen once; the top ten hold 3.2%. The sample is drawn from a study of radiotherapy plus CTLA-4 blockade in lung cancer. Sequenced material: peripheral blood, taken from a patient treated with radiotherapy plus ipilimumab. The source of this sequence is a human donor with non-small cell lung cancer whose response to radiotherapy plus ipilimumab could not be evaluated. The chain carries TRBV5-1 and TRBJ1-1, with D possibly TRBD1 on 5 matching bases. The CDR3 loop is CASSHQGSGQRIPFKHTEAFF. The CDR3 bases are TGCGCCAGCAGCCACCAGGGATCGGGCCAAAGAATCCCCTTTAAGCACACTGAAGCTTTCTTT.